This note documents a single T cell receptor beta chain sequence. Its antigen is unidentified. The data belong to a study of blood T cells in healthy people across ages. Study-wide points: More naive CD4+ cells and higher diversity marked long-lived donors relative to aged donors. It was held that the diversity estimates obtained from one million T cells were underestimates.

Together with a sample-barcoded 5' primer, a J-beta primer mix was included in a second PCR lasting roughly 6 to 12 cycles. Through a template-switch adaptor with 12 random nucleotides, each cDNA molecule received a tag. In TCRdb, the 5' RACE reads were re-called with MiXCR into one record per CDR3 protein. The sample lists over 700,000 distinct CDR3 sequences, roughly 25% seen once, with just under 9.5% in the top ten. A minimum of 5 micrograms of total RNA was extracted per sample. Germline V gives CDR1 SGHNT, CDR2 YYREEE (reference sequence). With 9 bases clipped from V and 10 bases from J, the junction kept 12 bases outside the gene matches. The CDR3 spans 13 residues. These data also formed part of another study, on T cells of mothers and their children.

Sample: blood. The sequence came from a boy aged 5-17 years in good health. V usage is TRBV5-4 and J usage is TRBJ2-1, with 8 bases that match TRBD2. The CDR3 loop reads CANLPSGPNEQFF. In DNA form, the CDR3 reads TGTGCCAATCTCCCTAGCGGGCCCAACGAGCAGTTCTTC.